This T cell receptor beta chain was identified during a study of T cell responses to AZD1222 COVID-19 vaccine. The germline gives CDR1 KGHSH, CDR2 LQKENI. The CDR3 runs 13 residues. Trimming removed 6 bases from V and 8 bases from J, with 16 bases in between. This table comes from immunoSEQ multiplex PCR, and its TCRdb copy is limited to in-frame clones, with some not included. The sample includes roughly 150,000 clones, roughly 92% of them seen just once. The TCR comes from an adult in good health. The rearrangement uses TRBV18 and TRBJ1-2; no definite D call. Sequences were derived from peripheral blood, sampled on day 0 of AZD1222 vaccination. CDR3: CASSSGPEGGYTF. The CDR3 DNA follows: TGTGCCAGCTCCTCCGGGCCCGAGGGCGGCTACACCTTC.